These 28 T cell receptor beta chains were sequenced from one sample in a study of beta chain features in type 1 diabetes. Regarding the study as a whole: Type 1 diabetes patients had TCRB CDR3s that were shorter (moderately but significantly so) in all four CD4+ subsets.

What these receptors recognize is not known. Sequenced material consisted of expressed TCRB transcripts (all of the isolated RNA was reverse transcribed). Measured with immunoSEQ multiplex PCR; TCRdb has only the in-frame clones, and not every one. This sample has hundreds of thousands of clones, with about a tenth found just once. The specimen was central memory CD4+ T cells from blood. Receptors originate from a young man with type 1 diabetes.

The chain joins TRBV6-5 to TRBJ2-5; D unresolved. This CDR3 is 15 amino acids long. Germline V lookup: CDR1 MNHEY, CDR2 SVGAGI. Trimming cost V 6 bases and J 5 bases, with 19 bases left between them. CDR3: CASRSIGSVPETQYF. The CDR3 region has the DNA TGTGCCAGCAGATCCATTGGCTCGGTTCCGGAGACCCAGTACTTC.

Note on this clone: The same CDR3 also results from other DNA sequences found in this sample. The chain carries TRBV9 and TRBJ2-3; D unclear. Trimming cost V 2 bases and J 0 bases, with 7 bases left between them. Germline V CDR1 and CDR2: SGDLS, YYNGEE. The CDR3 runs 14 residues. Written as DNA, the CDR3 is TGTGCCAGCAGCGTGGTGGGGAGCACAGATACGCAGTATTTT. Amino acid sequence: CASSVVGSTDTQYF.

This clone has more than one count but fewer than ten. For the CDR3, the DNA is TGCGCCAGCAGCTTGGATACCGGGACTGGGCTGGACAATGAGCAGTTCTTC. Its protein is CASSLDTGTGLDNEQFF. This rearrangement joins TRBV5-1 to TRBJ2-1, with D perhaps TRBD2 (6 bases). V was pared by 0 bases and J by 5 bases, with 18 bases between. Germline V gene data show CDR1 as SGHRS and CDR2 as YFSETQ. The CDR3 sequence is 17 residues long.

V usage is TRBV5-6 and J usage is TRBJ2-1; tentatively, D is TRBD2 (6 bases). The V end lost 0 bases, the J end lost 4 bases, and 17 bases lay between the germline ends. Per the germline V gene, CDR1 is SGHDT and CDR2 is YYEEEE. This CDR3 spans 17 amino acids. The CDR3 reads CASSLGRLVGGYNEQFF. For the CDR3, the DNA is TGTGCCAGCAGCTTGGGAAGACTAGTCGGCGGATACAATGAGCAGTTCTTC.

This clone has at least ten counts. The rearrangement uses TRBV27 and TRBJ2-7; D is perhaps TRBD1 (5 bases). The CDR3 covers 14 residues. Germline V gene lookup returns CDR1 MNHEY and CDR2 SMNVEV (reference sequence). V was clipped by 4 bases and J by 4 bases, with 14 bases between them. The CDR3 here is CASSSFGARYEQYF. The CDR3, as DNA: TGTGCCAGCAGTTCCTTTGGGGCCCGGTACGAGCAGTACTTC.

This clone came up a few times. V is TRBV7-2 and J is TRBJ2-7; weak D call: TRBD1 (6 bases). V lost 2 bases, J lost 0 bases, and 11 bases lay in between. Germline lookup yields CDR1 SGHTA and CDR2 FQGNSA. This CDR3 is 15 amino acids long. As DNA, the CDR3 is TGTGCCAGCAGCTTACAACAGGGAACCTCCTACGAGCAGTACTTC. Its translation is CASSLQQGTSYEQYF. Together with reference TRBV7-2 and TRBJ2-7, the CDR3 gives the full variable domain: GAGVSQSPSNKVTEKGKDVELRCDPISGHTALYWYRQSLGQGLEFLIYFQGNSAPDKSGLPSDRFSAERTGGSVSTLTIQRTQQEDSAVYLCASSLQQGTSYEQYFGPGTRLTVT.

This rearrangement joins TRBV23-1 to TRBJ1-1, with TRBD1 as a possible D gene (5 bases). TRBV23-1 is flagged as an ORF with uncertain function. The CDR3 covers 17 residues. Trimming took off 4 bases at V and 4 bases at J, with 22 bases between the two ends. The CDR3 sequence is CASSLCRDRSFFTEAFF. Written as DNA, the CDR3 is TGCGCCAGCAGTCTGTGTCGGGACCGATCCTTCTTCACTGAAGCTTTCTTT.

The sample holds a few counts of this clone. The CDR3 sequence is CATSGAADTQYF. As DNA, the CDR3 is TGTGCAACTAGCGGGGCTGCAGATACGCAGTATTTT. The V call is TRBV19, the J call TRBJ2-3; 10 bases are shared with TRBD2. The CDR3 sequence is 12 residues long. CDR1 is LNHDA, CDR2 SQIVND, per germline (reference sequence). Together with reference TRBV19 and TRBJ2-3, the CDR3 gives the full variable domain: DGGITQSPKYLFRKEGQNVTLSCEQNLNHDAMYWYRQDPGQGLRLIYYSQIVNDFQKGDIAEGYSVSREKKESFPLTVTSAQKNPTAFYLCATSGAADTQYFGPGTRLTVL.

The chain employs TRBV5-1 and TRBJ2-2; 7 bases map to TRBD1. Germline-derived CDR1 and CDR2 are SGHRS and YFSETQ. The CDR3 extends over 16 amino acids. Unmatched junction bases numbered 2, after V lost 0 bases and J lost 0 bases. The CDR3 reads CASSLGGTANTGELFF. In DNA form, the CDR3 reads TGCGCCAGCAGCTTGGGAGGGACAGCGAACACCGGGGAGCTGTTTTTT.

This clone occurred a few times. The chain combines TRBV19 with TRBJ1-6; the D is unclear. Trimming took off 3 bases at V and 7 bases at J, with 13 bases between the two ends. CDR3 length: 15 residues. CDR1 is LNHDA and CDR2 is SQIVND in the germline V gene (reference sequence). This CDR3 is CASSIVHSSNSPLHF. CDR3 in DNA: TGTGCCAGTAGTATCGTTCATTCGTCGAATTCACCCCTCCACTTT.

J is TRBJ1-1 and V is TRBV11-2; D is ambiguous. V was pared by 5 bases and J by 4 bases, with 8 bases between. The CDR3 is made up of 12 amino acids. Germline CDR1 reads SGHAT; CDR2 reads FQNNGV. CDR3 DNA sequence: TGTGCCAGCAGCGCCTCGGGCACTGAAGCTTTCTTT. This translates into CASSASGTEAFF. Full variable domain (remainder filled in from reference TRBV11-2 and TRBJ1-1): EAGVAQSPRYKIIEKRQSVAFWCNPISGHATLYWYQQILGQGPKLLIQFQNNGVVDDSQLPKDRFSAERLKGVDSTLKIQPAKLEDSAVYLCASSASGTEAFFGQGTRLTVV.

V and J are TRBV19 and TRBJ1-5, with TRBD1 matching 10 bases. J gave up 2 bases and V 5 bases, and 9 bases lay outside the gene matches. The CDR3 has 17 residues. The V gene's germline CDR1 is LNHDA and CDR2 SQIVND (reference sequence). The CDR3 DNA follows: TGTGCCAGTAGTTCCCGGACAGGGGGTGGAGGCAATCAGCCCCAGCATTTT. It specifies CASSSRTGGGGNQPQHF.

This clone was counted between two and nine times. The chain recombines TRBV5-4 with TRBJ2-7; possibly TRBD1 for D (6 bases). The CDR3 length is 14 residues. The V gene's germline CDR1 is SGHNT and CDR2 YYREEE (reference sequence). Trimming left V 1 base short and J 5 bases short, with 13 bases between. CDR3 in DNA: TGTGCCAGCAGCTTGAAAACAGGGATCCACGAGCAGTACTTC. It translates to CASSLKTGIHEQYF.

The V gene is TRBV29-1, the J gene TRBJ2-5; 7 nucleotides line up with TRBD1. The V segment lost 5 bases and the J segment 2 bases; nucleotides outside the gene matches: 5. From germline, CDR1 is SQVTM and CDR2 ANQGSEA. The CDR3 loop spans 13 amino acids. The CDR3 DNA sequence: TGCAGCGTTAGGGACAGTATACAAGAGACCCAGTACTTC. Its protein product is CSVRDSIQETQYF. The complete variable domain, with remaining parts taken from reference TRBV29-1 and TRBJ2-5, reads SAVISQKPSRDICQRGTSLTIQCQVDSQVTMMFWYRQQPGQSLTLIATANQGSEATYESGFVIDKFPISRPNLTFSTLTVSNMSPEDSSIYLCSVRDSIQETQYFGPGTRLLVL.

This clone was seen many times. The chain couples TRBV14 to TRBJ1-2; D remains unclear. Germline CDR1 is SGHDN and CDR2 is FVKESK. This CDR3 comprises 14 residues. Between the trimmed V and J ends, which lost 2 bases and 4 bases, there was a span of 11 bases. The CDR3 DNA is TGTGCCAGCAGCCAAAAGACGGGCGGCTATGGCTACACCTTC. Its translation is CASSQKTGGYGYTF.

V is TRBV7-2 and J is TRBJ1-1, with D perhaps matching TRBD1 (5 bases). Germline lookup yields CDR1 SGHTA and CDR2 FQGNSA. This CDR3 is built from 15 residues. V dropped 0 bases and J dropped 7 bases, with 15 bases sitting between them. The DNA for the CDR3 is TGTGCCAGCAGCTTAGCGTGGGCAGCTGGGGGTGAAGCTTTCTTT. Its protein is CASSLAWAAGGEAFF.

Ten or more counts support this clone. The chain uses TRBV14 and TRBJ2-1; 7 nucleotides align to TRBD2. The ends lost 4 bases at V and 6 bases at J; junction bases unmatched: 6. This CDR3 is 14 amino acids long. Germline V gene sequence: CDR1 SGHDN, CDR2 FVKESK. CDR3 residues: CASSLLLAANEQFF. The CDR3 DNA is TGTGCCAGCAGCCTACTCCTAGCGGCCAATGAGCAGTTCTTC.

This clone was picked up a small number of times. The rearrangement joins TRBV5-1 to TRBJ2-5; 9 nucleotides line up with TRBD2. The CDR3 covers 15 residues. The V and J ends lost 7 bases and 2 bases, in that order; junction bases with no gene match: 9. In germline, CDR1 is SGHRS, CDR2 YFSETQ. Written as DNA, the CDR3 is TGCGCCAGCGCGACCCAGCGGGGGGCACAAGAGACCCAGTACTTC. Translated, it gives CASATQRGAQETQYF.

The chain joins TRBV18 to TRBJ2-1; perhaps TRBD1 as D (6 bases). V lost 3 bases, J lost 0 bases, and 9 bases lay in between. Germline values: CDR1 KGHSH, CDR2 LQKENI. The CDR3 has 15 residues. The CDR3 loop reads CASSPRGSSYNEQFF. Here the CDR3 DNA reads TGTGCCAGCTCACCCAGGGGTAGCTCCTACAATGAGCAGTTCTTC.

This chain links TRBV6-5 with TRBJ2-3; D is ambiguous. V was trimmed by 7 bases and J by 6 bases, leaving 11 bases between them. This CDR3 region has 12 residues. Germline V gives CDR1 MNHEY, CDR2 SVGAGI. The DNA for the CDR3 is TGTGCCAGCAAAACCCGGTCGGATACGCAGTATTTT. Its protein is CASKTRSDTQYF.

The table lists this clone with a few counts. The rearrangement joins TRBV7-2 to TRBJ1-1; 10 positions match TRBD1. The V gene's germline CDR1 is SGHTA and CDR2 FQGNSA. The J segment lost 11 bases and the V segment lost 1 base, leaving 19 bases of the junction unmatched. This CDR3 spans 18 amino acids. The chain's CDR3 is CASSLVSGPSTGGDRAFF. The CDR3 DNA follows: TGTGCCAGCAGCTTAGTTTCGGGACCCTCGACAGGGGGCGATCGGGCTTTCTTT.

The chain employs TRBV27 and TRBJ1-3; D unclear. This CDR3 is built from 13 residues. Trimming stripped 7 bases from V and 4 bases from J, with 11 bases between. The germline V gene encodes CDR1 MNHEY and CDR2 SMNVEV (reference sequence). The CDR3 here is CASTRGFGNTIYF. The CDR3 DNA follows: TGTGCCAGCACTCGCGGGTTCGGAAACACCATATATTTT.

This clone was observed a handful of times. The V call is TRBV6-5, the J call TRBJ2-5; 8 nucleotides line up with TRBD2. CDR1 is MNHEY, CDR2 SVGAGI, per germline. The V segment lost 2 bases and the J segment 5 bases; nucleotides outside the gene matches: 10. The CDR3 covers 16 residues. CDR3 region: CASSYEPGLGTETQYF. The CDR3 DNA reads TGTGCCAGCAGTTACGAACCGGGACTAGGGACGGAGACCCAGTACTTC.

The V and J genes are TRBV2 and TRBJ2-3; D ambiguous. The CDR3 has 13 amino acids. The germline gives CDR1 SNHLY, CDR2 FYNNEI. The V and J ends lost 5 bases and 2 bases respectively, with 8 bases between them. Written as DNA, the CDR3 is TGTGCCAGCAGTCCCGACTCCACAGATACGCAGTATTTT. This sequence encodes CASSPDSTDTQYF.

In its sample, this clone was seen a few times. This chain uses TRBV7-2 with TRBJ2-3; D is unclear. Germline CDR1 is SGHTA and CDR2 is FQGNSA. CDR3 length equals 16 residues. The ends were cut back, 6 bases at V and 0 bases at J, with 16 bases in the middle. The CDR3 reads CASSKLFDFSTDTQYF. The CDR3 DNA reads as TGTGCCAGCAGTAAGTTGTTCGACTTTAGCACAGATACGCAGTATTTT.

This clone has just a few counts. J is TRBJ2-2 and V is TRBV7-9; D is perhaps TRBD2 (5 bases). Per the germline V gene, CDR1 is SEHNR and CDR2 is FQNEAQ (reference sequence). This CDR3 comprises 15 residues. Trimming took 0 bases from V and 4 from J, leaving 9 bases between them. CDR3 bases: TGTGCCAGCAGCTTAGCGGGAGTGATCACCGGGGAGCTGTTTTTT. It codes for CASSLAGVITGELFF.

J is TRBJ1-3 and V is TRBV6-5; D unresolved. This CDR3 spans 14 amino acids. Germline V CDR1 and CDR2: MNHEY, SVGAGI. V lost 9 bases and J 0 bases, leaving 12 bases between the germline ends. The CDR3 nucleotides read TGTGCCAGTGCAGGAACTATCTCTGGAAACACCATATATTTT. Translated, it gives CASAGTISGNTIYF.

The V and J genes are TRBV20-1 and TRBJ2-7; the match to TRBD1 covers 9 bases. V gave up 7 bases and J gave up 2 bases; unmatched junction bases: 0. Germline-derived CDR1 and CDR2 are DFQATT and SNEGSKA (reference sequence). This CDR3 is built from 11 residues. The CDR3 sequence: CSGQGAYEQYF. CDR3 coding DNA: TGCAGTGGACAGGGGGCCTACGAGCAGTACTTC.